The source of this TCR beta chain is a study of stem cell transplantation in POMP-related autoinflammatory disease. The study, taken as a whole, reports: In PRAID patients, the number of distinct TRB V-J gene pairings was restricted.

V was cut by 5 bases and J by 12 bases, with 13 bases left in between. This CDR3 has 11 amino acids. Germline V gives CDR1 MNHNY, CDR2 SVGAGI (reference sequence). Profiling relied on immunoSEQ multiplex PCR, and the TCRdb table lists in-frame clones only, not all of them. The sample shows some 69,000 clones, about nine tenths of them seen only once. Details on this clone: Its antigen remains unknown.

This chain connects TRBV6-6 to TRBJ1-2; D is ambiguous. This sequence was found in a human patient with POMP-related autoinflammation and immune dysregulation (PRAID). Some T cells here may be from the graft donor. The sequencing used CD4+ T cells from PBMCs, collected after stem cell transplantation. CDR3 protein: CASSGPEGNTF. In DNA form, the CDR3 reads TGTGCCAGCAGTGGGCCCGAGGGAAACACCTTC.